The clone carrying this T cell receptor beta chain was recorded at least ten times. The antigen is unknown. Germline trimming cut 4 bases from V and 7 bases from J; bases unmatched to any gene: 7. The CDR3 contains 14 residues. Germline-derived CDR1 and CDR2 are SNHLY and FYNNEI. Template switching added a universal primer binding site, and final cDNA carried unique molecular identifiers. TCRdb analysed the 5' RACE reads with MiXCR anew, one entry per CDR3 protein. The sample has approximately 680,000 distinct CDR3 sequences; 7.1% are singletons. The data originate from a study of identical twins. Study-wide results and limits: Some out-of-frame alpha sequences were shared by twins, and these showed excess low generation probability. Invariant MAIT and iNKT cells could partly confound zero-insertion analyses. Modelling underestimated the level of out-of-frame TCR alpha sharing observed in monozygotic twins.

The data were also submitted as part of a second study, on yellow fever vaccine responses in identical twins.

The chain recombines TRBV2 with TRBJ2-7; TRBD2 matches 10 bases. This TCR came from a woman between 18 and 30 years old in good health. Sequencing input: PBMCs. The CDR3, as DNA: TGTGCCAGCAGTGGGACTAGCGGCCTTTTTGAGCAGTACTTC. Its translation: CASSGTSGLFEQYF.